This T cell receptor beta chain was documented in a study of cytomegalovirus exposure and HLA in healthy donors. Findings and limits, study-wide: Rarity marked most TCR sequences, yet some public TCRs occurred in many donors.

Regarding this clone: Its antigen is unidentified.

Trimming removed 2 bases from V and 4 bases from J, with 4 bases in between. Germline loops: CDR1 SGHVS, CDR2 FNYEAQ. This CDR3 has 12 amino acids. PCR used 60 Vbeta primers and 13 Jbeta primers. Measured with immunoSEQ multiplex PCR; TCRdb has only the in-frame clones, and not every one. The sample shows approximately 170,000 clones, about 85% of them seen only once. This rearrangement joins TRBV7-6 to TRBJ2-3, with no clear D. Sequencing was done on a sample of PBMCs. This clonotype was sampled from a man between 50 and 59 years old in good health and CMV-seropositive. DNA of the CDR3: TGTGCCAGCAGCTTATTCTCAGATACGCAGTATTTT. It yields the protein CASSLFSDTQYF.